These T cell receptor beta chains were read from a single sample in a study of shared clonotypes between healthy human individuals. Repertoires were generated with immunoSEQ multiplex PCR, while TCRdb's copy carries only in-frame clones and drops some. The sample holds 850,000 to 1,200,000 clones, about 70% seen once. The material sequenced was memory CD4+ T cells sorted from blood. The receptors were sampled from a man in his late teens or twenties in good health. The CDR3 runs from the conserved cysteine through the conserved F or W. Each record gives: J gene, D gene, V gene, clone size, CDR3 DNA, CDR3 protein. The D gene is left open where the match is weak. Clone size, where shown, is once, few, many, or a class for clones that have expanded.

j_gene: TRBJ2-2; d_gene: TRBD2; v_gene: TRBV6-6; abundance: .; CDR3nt: TGTGCCAGCAGCCCCCCGGCGGGAGGGACCGGGGAGCTGTTTTTT; CDR3aa: CASSPPAGGTGELFF
j_gene: TRBJ2-1; d_gene: .; v_gene: TRBV21-1; abundance: .; CDR3nt: TGTGCCAGCATCCCGACAGGGCAAGGTGAGCAGTTCTTC; CDR3aa: CASIPTGQGEQFF
j_gene: TRBJ2-1; d_gene: .; v_gene: TRBV21-1; abundance: .; CDR3nt: TGTGCCAGCAGCAGAAATATTGGACTAGAGGGTAAGAATGAGCAGTTCTTC; CDR3aa: CASSRNIGLEGKNEQFF
j_gene: TRBJ1-2; d_gene: .; v_gene: TRBV27; abundance: .; CDR3nt: TGTGCCAGCAGCCCCCGGGGGGAAATTGGCTACACCTTC; CDR3aa: CASSPRGEIGYTF
j_gene: TRBJ2-7; d_gene: .; v_gene: TRBV7-2; abundance: .; CDR3nt: TGTGCCAGCAGCTCACGCTTCTACGAGCAGTACTTC; CDR3aa: CASSSRFYEQYF
j_gene: TRBJ2-7; d_gene: .; v_gene: TRBV7-2; abundance: .; CDR3nt: TGTGCCAGCAGCCCTGGGGTCGGAGGGAGCTCCTACGAGCAGTACTTC; CDR3aa: CASSPGVGGSSYEQYF
j_gene: TRBJ1-3; d_gene: .; v_gene: TRBV6-5; abundance: .; CDR3nt: TGTGCCAGCAGGGCGACGGGTTCTGGAAACACCATATATTTT; CDR3aa: CASRATGSGNTIYF
j_gene: TRBJ2-7; d_gene: TRBD1; v_gene: TRBV5-1; abundance: .; CDR3nt: TGCGCCAGCAGCCCGTCGGACAGGCCCGAGCAGTACTTC; CDR3aa: CASSPSDRPEQYF
j_gene: TRBJ1-2; d_gene: TRBD1; v_gene: TRBV5-4; abundance: .; CDR3nt: TGTGCCAGCAGCGAAGAGGGACAGATCTATGGCTACACCTTC; CDR3aa: CASSEEGQIYGYTF
j_gene: TRBJ2-3; d_gene: TRBD1; v_gene: TRBV23-1; abundance: .; CDR3nt: TGCGCCAGCAGCCTAACGTTTCGAGGGGGCCGAAACACAGATACGCAGTATTTT; CDR3aa: CASSLTFRGGRNTDTQYF
j_gene: TRBJ2-1; d_gene: TRBD1; v_gene: TRBV12-5; abundance: .; CDR3nt: TGTGCTAGTGGTACTGGACAGGGGGCTATTAATGAGCAGTTCTTC; CDR3aa: CASGTGQGAINEQFF
j_gene: TRBJ1-1; d_gene: .; v_gene: TRBV2; abundance: .; CDR3nt: TGTGCCAGTCGCCCCAGGGGAATGAACACTGAAGCTTTCTTT; CDR3aa: CASRPRGMNTEAFF
j_gene: TRBJ1-1; d_gene: .; v_gene: TRBV5-6; abundance: .; CDR3nt: TGTGCCAGCAGCGTACTCCCAGGAGGCACTGAAGCTTTCTTT; CDR3aa: CASSVLPGGTEAFF
j_gene: TRBJ1-2; d_gene: .; v_gene: TRBV29-1; abundance: few; CDR3nt: TGCAGCGTTGAACAAGGAAGTGGCTACACCTTC; CDR3aa: CSVEQGSGYTF
j_gene: TRBJ2-1; d_gene: TRBD2; v_gene: TRBV6-1; abundance: .; CDR3nt: TGTGCCAGCAGTGACCCTTCGGGTACTAGCGGATTCGAGCAGTTCTTC; CDR3aa: CASSDPSGTSGFEQFF
j_gene: TRBJ2-4; d_gene: .; v_gene: TRBV28; abundance: .; CDR3nt: TGTGCCAGCAGTTTCTCCCCAGCCAAAAACATTCAGTACTTC; CDR3aa: CASSFSPAKNIQYF
j_gene: TRBJ2-7; d_gene: TRBD1; v_gene: TRBV7-9; abundance: .; CDR3nt: TGTGCCAGCAGTTCCACCGGGACAGTATACGAGCAGTACTTC; CDR3aa: CASSSTGTVYEQYF
j_gene: TRBJ1-2; d_gene: .; v_gene: TRBV18; abundance: .; CDR3nt: TGTGCCAGCTCACCGCCGACAGACAACTATGGCTACACCTTC; CDR3aa: CASSPPTDNYGYTF
j_gene: TRBJ2-7; d_gene: TRBD1; v_gene: TRBV6-5; abundance: .; CDR3nt: TGTGCCAGCAGTTACTCGTACGGGACAGGGAGCCACGAGCAGTACTTC; CDR3aa: CASSYSYGTGSHEQYF
j_gene: TRBJ1-2; d_gene: .; v_gene: TRBV5-4; abundance: .; CDR3nt: TGTGCCAGCAGCTTGGGGGCAGGAGGGGGCTACACCTTC; CDR3aa: CASSLGAGGGYTF
j_gene: TRBJ1-1; d_gene: TRBD1; v_gene: TRBV4-3; abundance: .; CDR3nt: TGCGCCAGCAGCCAACGTTGGACAGGGGTGAACACTGAAGCTTTCTTT; CDR3aa: CASSQRWTGVNTEAFF
j_gene: TRBJ1-1; d_gene: .; v_gene: TRBV18; abundance: .; CDR3nt: TGTGCCAGCTCACCTGACAGTTTGAGCGCTGAAGCTTTCTTT; CDR3aa: CASSPDSLSAEAFF
j_gene: TRBJ1-2; d_gene: .; v_gene: TRBV18; abundance: .; CDR3nt: TGTGCCAGCTCACCACAGGAAAGGGGCTATGGCTACACCTTC; CDR3aa: CASSPQERGYGYTF
j_gene: TRBJ2-7; d_gene: .; v_gene: TRBV6-5; abundance: .; CDR3nt: TGTGCCAGCACCATTCGCAGGGAGTACGAGCAGTACTTC; CDR3aa: CASTIRREYEQYF
j_gene: TRBJ2-7; d_gene: TRBD2; v_gene: TRBV7-2; abundance: once; CDR3nt: TGTGCCAGCAGCTTAAGCGGGACCCCCTACGAGCAGTACTTC; CDR3aa: CASSLSGTPYEQYF
j_gene: TRBJ1-4; d_gene: TRBD1; v_gene: TRBV25-1; abundance: .; CDR3nt: TGTGCCAGCAGCCATCCCGGGACAGGGGATGAAAAACTGTTTTTT; CDR3aa: CASSHPGTGDEKLFF
j_gene: TRBJ1-1; d_gene: .; v_gene: TRBV18; abundance: .; CDR3nt: TGTGCCAGCTCACGGGACGGAAACACTGAAGCTTTCTTT; CDR3aa: CASSRDGNTEAFF
j_gene: TRBJ1-2; d_gene: .; v_gene: TRBV27; abundance: few; CDR3nt: TGTGCCAGCAGTTTAGCAGGGGCCCTGGACAGCTCGCCAGTTTATGGCTACACCTTC; CDR3aa: CASSLAGALDSSPVYGYTF
j_gene: TRBJ2-5; d_gene: TRBD2; v_gene: TRBV9; abundance: .; CDR3nt: TGTGCCAGCAGCGTAGCTTTGACTAGCGGGGGCCAAGAGACCCAGTACTTC; CDR3aa: CASSVALTSGGQETQYF
j_gene: TRBJ2-5; d_gene: .; v_gene: TRBV13; abundance: .; CDR3nt: TGTGCCAGCAAGAAGTTCCAAGAGACCCAGTACTTC; CDR3aa: CASKKFQETQYF
j_gene: TRBJ2-7; d_gene: .; v_gene: TRBV6-1; abundance: .; CDR3nt: TGTGCCAGCAGTGAAGCTAGGTATTACGAGCAGTACTTC; CDR3aa: CASSEARYYEQYF
j_gene: TRBJ2-7; d_gene: TRBD1; v_gene: TRBV6-6; abundance: .; CDR3nt: TGTGCCAGCAGTGGAGCGACAGGGTTTTACGAGCAGTACTTC; CDR3aa: CASSGATGFYEQYF